These 10 T cell receptor beta chains were sequenced from one sample in a study of T-cell reconstitution after alpha-beta-depleted transplantation in children. The TCRbeta library incorporated unique molecular identifiers. TCRdb fed the PCR reads into MiXCR, producing one record per CDR3 protein. The table lists 400,000 to 550,000 distinct CDR3 sequences, roughly a tenth of them singletons. The specimen was PBMCs, collected before TCRalphabeta/CD19-depleted stem cell transplant. Every receptor here comes from a child between 2 and 9 years old with inherited bone marrow failure, due to receive a stem cell transplant.

At least ten counts were recorded for this clonotype. V gene TRBV5-1 combines with J gene TRBJ2-7; 7 bases fit TRBD1. Germline loops: CDR1 SGHRS, CDR2 YFSETQ. The CDR3 covers 15 residues. V lost 4 bases to trimming and J lost 2 bases; unmatched junction nucleotides: 9. In DNA, the CDR3 is TGCGCCAGCAGCGGTGCCGGGACAGATGCCTACGAGCAGTACTTC. Protein sequence: CASSGAGTDAYEQYF.

In this sample, this clonotype turned up many times. The CDR3 region has the DNA TGCAGTGCTCACCAGGGTTGGGGCTATGGCTACACCTTC. It encodes CSAHQGWGYGYTF. The chain recombines TRBV20-1 with TRBJ1-2, with D possibly being TRBD1 (5 bases). The CDR3 runs to 13 residues. Trimming pared 5 bases from V and 4 bases from J, leaving 14 bases between. The germline CDR1 and CDR2 sequences are DFQATT and SNEGSKA (reference sequence).

This clonotype was counted at least ten times. The genes are TRBV7-6 and TRBJ2-1; 10 nucleotides agree with TRBD1. The germline V gene encodes CDR1 SGHVS and CDR2 FNYEAQ. Unmatched junction bases numbered 10, after V lost 5 bases and J lost 6 bases. The length of the CDR3 is 16 residues. As DNA, the CDR3 is TGTGCCAGCAGCCAGATCGGGACAGGGGCTATCAATGAGCAGTTCTTC. The encoded protein is CASSQIGTGAINEQFF.

This chain links TRBV11-2 with TRBJ1-2; D remains unclear. Trimming removed 1 base from V and 3 bases from J, with 6 bases in between. CDR3 length equals 13 residues. Germline assignment: CDR1 SGHAT and CDR2 FQNNGV. Here the CDR3 DNA reads TGTGCCAGCAGCTTAGGCGTGGACTATGGCTACACCTTC. Encoded protein: CASSLGVDYGYTF.

The chain employs TRBV20-1 and TRBJ2-2; TRBD2 matches 10 bases. CDR1 DFQATT and CDR2 SNEGSKA come from the germline V gene (reference sequence). The CDR3 has 16 residues. V lost 1 base and J lost 6; bases outside the gene matches: 8. The CDR3 nucleotides are TGCAGTGCTAGAGCCCGGCGGCTAGCGGGAGCCGGGGAGCTGTTTTTT. Translated, it gives CSARARRLAGAGELFF.

This clonotype was counted at least ten times. The chain uses TRBV12-3 or TRBV12-4 and TRBJ1-2; the match to TRBD1 covers 7 bases. V was pared by 4 bases and J by 6 bases, with 8 bases of the junction left unmatched. This CDR3 contains 14 residues. Written as DNA, the CDR3 is TGTGCCAGCAGTTCGTACCGGGACAGTAATGGCTACACCTTC. It yields the protein CASSSYRDSNGYTF.

This clonotype was counted ten times or more. This rearrangement joins TRBV20-1 to TRBJ2-7; weak D call: TRBD1 (6 bases). The CDR3 is 14 residues long. The ends were cut back, 6 bases at V and 1 base at J, with 16 bases in the middle. The germline V gene encodes CDR1 DFQATT and CDR2 SNEGSKA (reference sequence). The CDR3 region is CSAPQAGVSYEQYF. The DNA for the CDR3 is TGCAGTGCCCCTCAAGCAGGGGTATCCTACGAGCAGTACTTC.

This clonotype was detected many times. The CDR3 nucleotides read TGTGCCAGCAGCGGGGTTGAGGGAGATGGGATCACAGATACGCAGTATTTT. It translates to CASSGVEGDGITDTQYF. This chain joins TRBV6-1 and TRBJ2-3; D perhaps matches TRBD2 (5 bases). V was shortened by 6 bases and J by 2 bases, with 21 bases between the two germline ends. Per the germline V gene, CDR1 is MNHNS and CDR2 is SASEGT. The CDR3 covers 17 residues.

The CDR3 sequence: CASSSLTRRGYNEQFF. For the CDR3, the DNA is TGTGCCAGCAGCTCCCTGACCCGGAGGGGTTACAATGAGCAGTTCTTC. The J gene is TRBJ2-1, the V gene TRBV7-2, with D perhaps TRBD2 (6 bases). This CDR3 contains 16 residues. The germline CDR1 and CDR2 sequences are SGHTA and FQGNSA. Trimming took 4 bases from V and 4 from J, leaving 17 bases between them.

The rearrangement links TRBV19 to TRBJ2-7, with D maybe TRBD1 (6 bases). V shed 2 bases and J shed 3 bases, with 14 bases lying between them. The CDR3 totals 15 residues. Per germline, CDR1 LNHDA and CDR2 SQIVND (reference sequence). In nucleotides, the CDR3 is TGTGCCAGTAGTATATGGCCGGGACAAGACTACGAGCAGTACTTC. Protein product: CASSIWPGQDYEQYF. Looking up the rest from reference TRBV19 and TRBJ2-7 gives the full variable domain: DGGITQSPKYLFRKEGQNVTLSCEQNLNHDAMYWYRQDPGQGLRLIYYSQIVNDFQKGDIAEGYSVSREKKESFPLTVTSAQKNPTAFYLCASSIWPGQDYEQYFGPGTRLTVT.